The clone carrying this T cell receptor (beta chain) has ten or more counts. The antigen is unknown. Libraries for TCR beta were made by quantitative 5'-RACE with molecular barcodes. Using its own MiXCR run on the 5' RACE reads, TCRdb lists one record per CDR3 protein. The sample has fewer than 550,000 distinct CDR3 sequences, 5.3% seen once; the top ten hold under 4.5%. The sample originates from a study of CD8 T cells in ankylosing spondylitis. The V end lost 6 bases, the J end lost 6 bases, and 15 bases lay between the germline ends. CDR1 is MNHEY, CDR2 SMNVEV, per germline (reference sequence). This CDR3 spans 14 amino acids. General study results and limits: Previously reported in reactive arthritis synovial fluid and blood were some of the motif variants. Reportedly, significant enrichment of disease-linked clones occurred in matched ankylosing spondylitis synovial fluid. A TCR beta motif made of fewer than ten highly homologous variants seemed typical of ankylosing spondylitis blood.

The chain employs TRBV27 and TRBJ1-5, with D unclear. The TCR sequence derives from a male donor with ankylosing spondylitis. Sequencing was performed on blood, either unsorted or a sorted T cell fraction (not recorded which). CDR3 in amino acids: CASSRGIWGQPQHF. The DNA for the CDR3 is TGTGCCAGCAGCAGAGGAATTTGGGGTCAGCCCCAGCATTTT.